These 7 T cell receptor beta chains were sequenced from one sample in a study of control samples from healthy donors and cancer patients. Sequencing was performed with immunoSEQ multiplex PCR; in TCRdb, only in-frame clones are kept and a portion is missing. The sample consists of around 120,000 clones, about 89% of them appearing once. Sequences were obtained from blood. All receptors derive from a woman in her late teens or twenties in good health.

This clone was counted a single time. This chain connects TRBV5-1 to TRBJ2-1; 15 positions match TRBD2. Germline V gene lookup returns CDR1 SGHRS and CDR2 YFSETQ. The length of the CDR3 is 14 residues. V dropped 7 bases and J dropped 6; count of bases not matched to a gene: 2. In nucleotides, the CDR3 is TGCGCCAGCCGGACTAGCGGGGGGGCCAATGAGCAGTTCTTC. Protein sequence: CASRTSGGANEQFF.

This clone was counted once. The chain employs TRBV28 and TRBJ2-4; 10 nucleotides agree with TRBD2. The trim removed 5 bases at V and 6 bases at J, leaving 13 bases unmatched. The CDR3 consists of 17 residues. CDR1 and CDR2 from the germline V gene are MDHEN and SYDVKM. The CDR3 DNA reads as TGTGCCAGCAGTGTAATCCGTAGCGGGAGGTTCGGAAACATTCAGTACTTC. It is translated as CASSVIRSGRFGNIQYF.

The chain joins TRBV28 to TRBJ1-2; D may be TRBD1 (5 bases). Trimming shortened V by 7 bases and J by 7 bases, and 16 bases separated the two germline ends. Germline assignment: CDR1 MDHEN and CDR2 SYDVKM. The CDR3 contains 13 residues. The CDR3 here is CASNEGLLVGYTF. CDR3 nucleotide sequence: TGTGCCAGCAATGAGGGGCTTCTGGTTGGCTACACCTTC.

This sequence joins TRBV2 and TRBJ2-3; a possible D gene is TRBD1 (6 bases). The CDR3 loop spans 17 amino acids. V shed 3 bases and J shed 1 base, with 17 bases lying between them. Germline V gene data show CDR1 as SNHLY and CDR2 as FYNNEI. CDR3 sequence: CASSDPTGPLGTDTQYF. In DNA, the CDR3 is TGTGCCAGCAGTGACCCGACAGGACCCCTGGGCACAGATACGCAGTATTTT.

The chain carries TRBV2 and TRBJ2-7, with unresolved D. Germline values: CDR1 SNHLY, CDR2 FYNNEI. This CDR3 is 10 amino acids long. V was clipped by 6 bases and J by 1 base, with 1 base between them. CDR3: CASRSYEQYF. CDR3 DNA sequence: TGTGCCAGCAGATCCTACGAGCAGTACTTC.

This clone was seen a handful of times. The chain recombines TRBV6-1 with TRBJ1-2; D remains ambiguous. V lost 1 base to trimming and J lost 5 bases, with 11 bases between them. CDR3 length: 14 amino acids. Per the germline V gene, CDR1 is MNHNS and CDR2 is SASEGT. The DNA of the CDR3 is TGTGCCAGCAGTGAAGGAGGGTTGGCGTATGGCTACACCTTC. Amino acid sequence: CASSEGGLAYGYTF.

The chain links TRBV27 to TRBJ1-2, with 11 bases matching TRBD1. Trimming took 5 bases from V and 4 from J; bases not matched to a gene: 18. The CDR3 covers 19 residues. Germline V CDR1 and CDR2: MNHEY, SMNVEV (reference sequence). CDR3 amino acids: CASSPQRGDRGKGIYGYTF. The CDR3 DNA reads TGTGCCAGCAGTCCACAAAGGGGGGACAGGGGGAAAGGGATCTATGGCTACACCTTC.